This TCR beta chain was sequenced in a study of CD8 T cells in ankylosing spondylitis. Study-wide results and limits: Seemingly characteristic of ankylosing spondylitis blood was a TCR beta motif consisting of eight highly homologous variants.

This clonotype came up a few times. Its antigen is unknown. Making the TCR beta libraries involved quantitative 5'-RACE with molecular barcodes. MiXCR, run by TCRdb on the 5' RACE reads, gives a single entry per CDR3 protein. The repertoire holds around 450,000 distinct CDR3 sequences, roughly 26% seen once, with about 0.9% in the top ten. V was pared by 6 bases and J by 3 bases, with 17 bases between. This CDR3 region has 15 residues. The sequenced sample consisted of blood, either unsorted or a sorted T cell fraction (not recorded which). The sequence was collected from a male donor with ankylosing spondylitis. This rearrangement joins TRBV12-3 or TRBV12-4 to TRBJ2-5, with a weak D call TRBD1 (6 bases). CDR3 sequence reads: CASSLQQGREETQYF. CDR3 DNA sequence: TGTGCCAGCAGCTTACAACAGGGTCGGGAAGAGACCCAGTACTTC.